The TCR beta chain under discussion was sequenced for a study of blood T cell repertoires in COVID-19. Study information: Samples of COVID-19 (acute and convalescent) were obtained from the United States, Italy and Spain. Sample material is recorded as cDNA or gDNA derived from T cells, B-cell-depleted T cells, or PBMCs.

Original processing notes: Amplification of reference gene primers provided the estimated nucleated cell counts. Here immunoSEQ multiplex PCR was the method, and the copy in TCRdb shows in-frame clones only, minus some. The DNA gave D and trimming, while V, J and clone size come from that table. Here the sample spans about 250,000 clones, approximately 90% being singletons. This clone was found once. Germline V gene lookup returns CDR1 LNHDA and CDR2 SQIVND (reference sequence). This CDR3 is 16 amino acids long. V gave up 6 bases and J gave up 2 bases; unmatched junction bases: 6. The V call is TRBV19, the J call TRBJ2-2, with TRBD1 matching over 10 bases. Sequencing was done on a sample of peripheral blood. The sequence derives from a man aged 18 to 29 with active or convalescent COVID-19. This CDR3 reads CASSKDRGANTGELFF. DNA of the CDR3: TGTGCCAGTAGCAAGGACAGGGGGGCTAACACCGGGGAGCTGTTTTTT.